A single sample gave rise to the 23 T cell receptor beta chains below, sequenced in a study of lymphopenia after photon versus proton radiotherapy. Produced via immunoSEQ multiplex PCR; TCRdb's table is partial and in-frame only. The sample holds about 7,300 clones, around 92% seen once. Specimen: peripheral blood, collected from a patient treated with photon-based radiotherapy. The source is a woman in her 50s with cholangiocarcinoma.

The rearrangement joins TRBV9 to TRBJ1-3; no reliable D call. The CDR3 spans 16 residues. Germline CDR1 SGDLS, CDR2 YYNGEE. Trimming removed 0 bases at V and 0 bases at J, with 10 bases between. The CDR3, as DNA: TGTGCCAGCAGCGTAGCTGGAGGGAGCTCTGGAAACACCATATATTTT. It is translated as CASSVAGGSSGNTIYF.

The chain's CDR3 is CASSQYPGAANEKLFF. In DNA form, the CDR3 reads TGCGCCAGCAGCCAATACCCAGGGGCGGCTAATGAAAAACTGTTTTTT. The V call is TRBV4-1, the J call TRBJ1-4, with D perhaps TRBD1 (6 bases). V lost 2 bases, J lost 3 bases, and 13 bases lay in between. In germline, CDR1 is MGHRA, CDR2 YSYEKL. The CDR3 has 16 amino acids.

V is TRBV10-3 and J is TRBJ1-2; D is ambiguous. Germline CDR1 reads ENHRY; CDR2 reads SYGVKD. The CDR3 runs 12 residues. Trimming cost V 7 bases and J 4 bases, with 10 bases left between them. The CDR3 here is CAINLSSYGYTF. As DNA, the CDR3 is TGTGCCATCAATCTGAGTTCCTATGGCTACACCTTC.

The chain uses TRBV30 and TRBJ2-3; tentative D call: TRBD2 (5 bases). The CDR3 loop spans 14 amino acids. V dropped 3 bases and J dropped 3 bases, with 13 bases sitting between them. Per the germline V gene, CDR1 is GTSNPN and CDR2 is SVGIG (reference sequence). CDR3 loop: CAWRLPWRTDTQYF. The CDR3 nucleotides are TGTGCCTGGAGACTACCGTGGAGGACAGATACGCAGTATTTT.

The chain has TRBV14 and TRBJ2-3, with no clear D. Germline-derived CDR1 and CDR2 are SGHDN and FVKESK. V lost 1 base and J 2 bases, leaving 13 bases between the germline ends. The CDR3 sequence is 16 residues long. This CDR3 is CASSQGQPPNTDTQYF. The CDR3 region has the DNA TGTGCCAGCAGCCAAGGTCAGCCCCCTAACACAGATACGCAGTATTTT. Full variable domain (missing parts from reference TRBV14 and TRBJ2-3): EAGVTQFPSHSVIEKGQTVTLRCDPISGHDNLYWYRRVMGKEIKFLLHFVKESKQDESGMPNNRFLAERTGGTYSTLKVQPAELEDSGVYFCASSQGQPPNTDTQYFGPGTRLTVL.

The V and J genes are TRBV9 and TRBJ2-1; TRBD1 is a possible D gene (5 bases). V dropped 0 bases and J dropped 0 bases, with 7 bases sitting between them. Germline V gives CDR1 SGDLS, CDR2 YYNGEE. This CDR3 has 15 amino acids. CDR3 in amino acids: CASSVVGVSYNEQFF. CDR3 sequence (DNA): TGTGCCAGCAGCGTAGTAGGGGTCTCCTACAATGAGCAGTTCTTC.

As DNA, the CDR3 is TGTGCCAGCAGCTTATGGACCACGTCTAGGGCTGAAGCTTTCTTT. This gives the protein CASSLWTTSRAEAFF. This sequence joins TRBV13 and TRBJ1-1, with unresolved D. The CDR3 has 15 residues. Trimming pared 2 bases from V and 6 bases from J, leaving 16 bases between. Germline CDR1 is PRHDT and CDR2 is FYEKMQ (reference sequence).

The rearrangement joins TRBV7-2 to TRBJ1-1; 7 positions match TRBD1. J was trimmed by 5 bases and V by 7 bases; bases with no gene match: 10. Germline CDR1 is SGHTA and CDR2 is FQGNSA. The CDR3 is 14 amino acids. The CDR3 region has the DNA TGTGCCAGCAATGGACAGGACAGGTGGACTGAAGCTTTCTTT. This gives the protein CASNGQDRWTEAFF.

The V call is TRBV18, the J call TRBJ1-1; D is perhaps TRBD1 (5 bases). The ends were cut back, 2 bases at V and 5 bases at J, with 21 bases in the middle. CDR1 and CDR2 (germline): KGHSH, LQKENI. This CDR3 spans 17 amino acids. The DNA of the CDR3 is TGTGCCAGCTCACCATCTCCCAGGGCCGGCGGGTGGACTGAAGCTTTCTTT. It encodes CASSPSPRAGGWTEAFF.

This clone is a singleton in its sample. The chain recombines TRBV9 with TRBJ1-2; no reliable D call. V dropped 2 bases and J dropped 5 bases, with 16 bases sitting between them. Germline lookup yields CDR1 SGDLS and CDR2 YYNGEE. The CDR3 runs 15 residues. As DNA, the CDR3 is TGTGCCAGCAGCGTCGGGGTTGGATATGGTTATGGCTACACCTTC. It specifies CASSVGVGYGYGYTF. The full variable domain, rest sourced from reference TRBV9 and TRBJ1-2, is DSGVTQTPKHLITATGQRVTLRCSPRSGDLSVYWYQQSLDQGLQFLIQYYNGEERAKGNILERFSAQQFPDLHSELNLSSLELGDSALYFCASSVGVGYGYGYTFGSGTRLTVV.

This clone was counted only a few times. This chain connects TRBV9 to TRBJ1-2; D is unresolved. The CDR3 loop spans 13 amino acids. The V end lost 1 base, the J end lost 4 bases, and 8 bases lay between the germline ends. CDR1 and CDR2 (germline): SGDLS, YYNGEE. CDR3 coding DNA: TGTGCCAGCAGCGTAAGAGGAGCCTATGGCTACACCTTC. This codes for CASSVRGAYGYTF.

The chain uses TRBV4-3 and TRBJ1-2, with 10 bases aligning to TRBD1. Germline CDR1 and CDR2: LGHNA and YSLEER. V was pared by 2 bases and J by 5 bases, with 8 bases of the junction left unmatched. The CDR3 loop spans 16 amino acids. CDR3 sequence (DNA): TGCGCCAGCAGCCAAAGGCCCGGGACAGGGGCTTATGGCTACACCTTC. Translated, it gives CASSQRPGTGAYGYTF.

The V call is TRBV4-3, the J call TRBJ2-3, with TRBD2 matching over 9 bases. The CDR3 is 20 amino acids. From germline, CDR1 is LGHNA and CDR2 YSLEER. V shed 0 bases, J shed 2 bases, and the junction held 15 bases outside the gene matches. The chain's CDR3 is CASSQEDRVLAGPNTDTQYF. The CDR3, as DNA: TGCGCCAGCAGCCAAGAAGACAGGGTGCTAGCGGGACCCAACACAGATACGCAGTATTTT.

This sequence joins TRBV2 and TRBJ2-7; no clear D gene. CDR1 is SNHLY, CDR2 FYNNEI, per germline. Trimming left V 8 bases short and J 3 bases short, with 20 bases between. CDR3 length: 15 residues. CDR3 loop: CASGVWPPWFYEQYF. In DNA form, the CDR3 reads TGTGCCAGCGGGGTTTGGCCTCCCTGGTTCTACGAGCAGTACTTC.

This clone occurred a few times. The V and J genes are TRBV9 and TRBJ1-2, with TRBD1 matching over 7 bases. Trimming took 6 bases from V and 4 from J; bases not matched to a gene: 9. Germline CDR1 is SGDLS and CDR2 is YYNGEE. This CDR3 contains 14 residues. CDR3 in DNA: TGTGCCAGCACCCAGGGGGGTATGAGCTATGGCTACACCTTC. The encoded protein is CASTQGGMSYGYTF.

This chain links TRBV7-2 with TRBJ1-5; 9 bases agree with TRBD1. Unmatched junction bases numbered 8, after V lost 5 bases and J lost 9 bases. CDR3 length: 14 residues. Germline V gene sequence: CDR1 SGHTA, CDR2 FQGNSA. The CDR3 sequence is CASSPRQGGAPQHF. CDR3 sequence (DNA): TGTGCCAGCAGCCCCAGACAGGGGGGAGCGCCCCAGCATTTT.

This chain joins TRBV7-5 and TRBJ1-4. TRBV7-5 is flagged as a pseudogene. The CDR3 runs to 12 residues. Written as DNA, the CDR3 is TGTGCCAGCAGCTTAGACTTGGGAAAACTGTTTTTT. Translating it yields CASSLDLGKLFF.

Here the CDR3 reads CASSPTLAGNLRDEQFF. CDR3 nucleotides: TGTGCCAGCAGCCCCACACTAGCGGGTAACCTCCGGGATGAGCAGTTCTTC. The chain has TRBV9 and TRBJ2-1; TRBD2 matches 9 bases. V shed 4 bases, J shed 8 bases, and the junction held 16 bases outside the gene matches. There are 17 residues in the CDR3. From germline, CDR1 is SGDLS and CDR2 YYNGEE.

V usage is TRBV7-9 and J usage is TRBJ1-4, with D hard to call. V was trimmed by 3 bases and J by 5 bases, leaving 10 bases between them. Germline values: CDR1 SEHNR, CDR2 FQNEAQ (reference sequence). The CDR3 covers 14 residues. In nucleotides, the CDR3 is TGTGCCAGCAGCTTTCGTGCCTTCAATGAAAAACTGTTTTTT. Residues: CASSFRAFNEKLFF.

This clone was found once. V is TRBV10-2 and J is TRBJ1-4; D is ambiguous. The CDR3 consists of 15 residues. V lost 1 base and J lost 2, with 8 bases in between. Per germline, CDR1 WSHSY and CDR2 SAAADI. As DNA, the CDR3 is TGCGCCAGCAGTGAGTTGCCCTATACTAATGAAAAACTGTTTTTT. This sequence encodes CASSELPYTNEKLFF.

V and J are TRBV5-1 and TRBJ2-2; 7 bases fit TRBD1. V gave up 0 bases and J gave up 2 bases; unmatched junction bases: 7. Germline V CDR1 and CDR2: SGHRS, YFSETQ. The CDR3 loop spans 17 amino acids. CDR3 DNA sequence: TGCGCCAGCAGCTTGGTAGGGGGCCCCCTCAACACCGGGGAGCTGTTTTTT. Protein: CASSLVGGPLNTGELFF.

V and J are TRBV6-6 and TRBJ1-5; D call uncertain. The V end was cut by 0 bases, the J end by 0 bases, with 9 bases between. Germline CDR1 and CDR2: MNHNY and SVGAGI (reference sequence). The CDR3 spans 16 residues. CDR3 DNA sequence: TGTGCCAGCAGTTACTCGACACAGAATAGCAATCAGCCCCAGCATTTT. Translation: CASSYSTQNSNQPQHF.

This chain links TRBV7-9 with TRBJ1-1, with D perhaps matching TRBD1 (5 bases). V was clipped by 5 bases and J by 3 bases, with 16 bases between them. Germline V CDR1 and CDR2: SEHNR, FQNEAQ (reference sequence). This CDR3 has 15 residues. The chain's CDR3 is CASSATGSPYTEAFF. The CDR3 nucleotides read TGTGCCAGCAGCGCCACAGGCTCACCCTACACTGAAGCTTTCTTT.